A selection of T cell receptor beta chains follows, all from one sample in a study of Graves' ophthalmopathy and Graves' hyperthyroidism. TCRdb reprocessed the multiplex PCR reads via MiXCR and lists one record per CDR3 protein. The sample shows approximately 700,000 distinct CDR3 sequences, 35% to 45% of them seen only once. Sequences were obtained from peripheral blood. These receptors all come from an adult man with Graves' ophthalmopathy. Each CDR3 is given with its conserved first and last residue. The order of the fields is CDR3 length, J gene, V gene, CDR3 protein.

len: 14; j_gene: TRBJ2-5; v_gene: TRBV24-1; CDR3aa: CATSDPRQKETQYF
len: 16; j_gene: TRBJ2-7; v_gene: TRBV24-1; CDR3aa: CATSDRWKTSVYEQYF
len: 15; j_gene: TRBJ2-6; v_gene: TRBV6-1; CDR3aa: CASNAGVSGANVLTF
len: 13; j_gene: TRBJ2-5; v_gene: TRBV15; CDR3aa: CATSRLSGETQYF
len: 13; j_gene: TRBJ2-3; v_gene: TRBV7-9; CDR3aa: CASSWKGGDTQYF
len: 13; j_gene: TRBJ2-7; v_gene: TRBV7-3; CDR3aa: CASSLGGIYEQYF
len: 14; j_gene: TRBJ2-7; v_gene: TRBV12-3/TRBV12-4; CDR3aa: CASSPLLAGVEQYF
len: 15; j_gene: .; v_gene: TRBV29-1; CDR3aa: CSVVAGTTTDNEQFF
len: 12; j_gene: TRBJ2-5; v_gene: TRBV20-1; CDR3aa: CSATVGQETQYF
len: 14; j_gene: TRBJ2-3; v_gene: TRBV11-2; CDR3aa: CASSRGQGTDTQYF
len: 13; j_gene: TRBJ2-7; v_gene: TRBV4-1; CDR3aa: CASSQSPPSEQYF